This T cell receptor beta chain was retrieved from a study of brain T cells in children with intractable seizures. Method: immunoSEQ multiplex PCR; TCRdb's copy keeps in-frame clones and lacks some. The table includes 110,000 or so clones, 90% to 95% detected once. To note about this clone: Its matching antigen is unknown.

V was clipped by 1 base and J by 5 bases, with 11 bases between them. In germline, CDR1 is SGHTA, CDR2 FQGNSA. The CDR3 extends over 14 amino acids. Study-wide results and limits: Viral specificity was inferred only from CDR3 similarity; HCMV serostatus was unknown.

The rearrangement joins TRBV7-2 to TRBJ2-5; a possible D gene is TRBD1 (5 bases). Sequences were derived from peripheral blood, sampled at surgery. This TCR was recovered from a boy in the first two years of life with hemimegalencephaly and intractable seizures. CDR3 nucleotides: TGTGCCAGCAGCTTAGGGGGCGACGTGGAGACCCAGTACTTC. It specifies CASSLGGDVETQYF.